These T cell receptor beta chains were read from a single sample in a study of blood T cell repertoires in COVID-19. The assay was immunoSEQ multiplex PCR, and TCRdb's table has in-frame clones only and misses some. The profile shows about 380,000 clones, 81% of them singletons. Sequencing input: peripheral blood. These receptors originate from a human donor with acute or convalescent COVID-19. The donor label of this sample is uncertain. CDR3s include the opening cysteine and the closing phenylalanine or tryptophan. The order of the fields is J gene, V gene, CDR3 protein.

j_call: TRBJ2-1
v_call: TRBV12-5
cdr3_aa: CASGAPGLGPIKEQFF

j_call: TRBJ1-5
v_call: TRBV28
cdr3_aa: CASSVTGQYQPQHF

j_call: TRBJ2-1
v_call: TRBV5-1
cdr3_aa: CASSSLQGHNEQFF

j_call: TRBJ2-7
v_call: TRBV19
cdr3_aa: CASSEAGRFIYEQYF

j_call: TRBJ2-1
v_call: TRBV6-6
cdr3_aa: CASSYSLNNEQFF

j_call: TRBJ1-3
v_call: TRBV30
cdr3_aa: CAWSAQVLSGNTIYF

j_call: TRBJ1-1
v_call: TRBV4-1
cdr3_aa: CASRLETARGTEAFF

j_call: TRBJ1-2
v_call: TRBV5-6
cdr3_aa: CASSFRDGAGGVRGYTF

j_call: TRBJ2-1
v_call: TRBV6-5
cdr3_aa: CASSYSIAGGNEQFF

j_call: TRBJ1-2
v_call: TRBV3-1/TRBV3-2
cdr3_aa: CASSYLENYGYTF

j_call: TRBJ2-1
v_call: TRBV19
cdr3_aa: CASSFSGTTYNEQFF